The rows below give T cell receptor beta chains drawn from one sample of a study of T cell changes during pregnancy in multiple sclerosis. Sequencing used immunoSEQ multiplex PCR; TCRdb keeps in-frame clones, though not all of them. The profile shows tens of thousands of clones, around 93% of them singletons. This specimen was peripheral blood, taken after pregnancy. The receptors were gathered from a female donor with multiple sclerosis, enrolled in a pregnancy study. Both conserved end residues are part of each CDR3. The order of the fields is D gene, J gene, V gene, clone size, CDR3 protein, CDR3 DNA. The D gene is left open where the match is weak. A clone size is listed for some rows: how often the clone was seen (once, few, many), or a class if it is expanded.

d_call: -
j_call: TRBJ1-2
v_call: TRBV19
clone_size: once
cdr3_aa: CASSMNRVDGYTF
cdr3_nt: TGTGCCAGTAGTATGAACAGGGTGGATGGCTACACCTTC

d_call: TRBD2
j_call: TRBJ2-1
v_call: TRBV4-2
clone_size: -
cdr3_aa: CASSPGLARERDYNEQFF
cdr3_nt: TGTGCCAGCAGCCCAGGACTAGCGAGAGAGAGAGATTACAATGAGCAGTTCTTC

d_call: -
j_call: TRBJ1-6
v_call: TRBV4-3
clone_size: -
cdr3_aa: CASSQDRGLYNSPLHF
cdr3_nt: TGCGCCAGCAGCCAAGATCGGGGACTTTATAATTCACCCCTCCACTTT

d_call: -
j_call: TRBJ2-4
v_call: TRBV2
clone_size: -
cdr3_aa: CASSETGAKNIQYF
cdr3_nt: TGTGCCAGCAGTGAAACCGGGGCCAAAAACATTCAGTACTTC

d_call: TRBD2
j_call: TRBJ2-5
v_call: TRBV19
clone_size: -
cdr3_aa: CASSILGPSGREETQYF
cdr3_nt: TGTGCCAGTAGTATACTGGGGCCTAGCGGGAGAGAAGAGACCCAGTACTTC

d_call: -
j_call: TRBJ2-7
v_call: TRBV19
clone_size: once
cdr3_aa: CASGWGEFYEQYF
cdr3_nt: TGTGCCAGTGGGTGGGGGGAGTTCTACGAGCAGTACTTC

d_call: -
j_call: TRBJ1-5
v_call: TRBV6-5
clone_size: once
cdr3_aa: CASRPVTGGNQPQHF
cdr3_nt: TGTGCCAGCAGACCAGTCACGGGAGGCAATCAGCCCCAGCATTTT

d_call: -
j_call: TRBJ1-1
v_call: TRBV7-2
clone_size: -
cdr3_aa: CASIKPGFTEAFF
cdr3_nt: TGTGCCAGCATCAAGCCAGGGTTCACTGAAGCTTTCTTT

d_call: TRBD1
j_call: TRBJ2-7
v_call: TRBV28
clone_size: -
cdr3_aa: CASRKIRQGSYEQYF
cdr3_nt: TGTGCCAGCAGGAAAATCCGACAGGGTTCCTACGAGCAGTACTTC

d_call: -
j_call: TRBJ1-5
v_call: TRBV5-4
clone_size: -
cdr3_aa: CASSPYRGNQPQHF
cdr3_nt: TGTGCCAGCAGCCCGTATCGAGGCAATCAGCCCCAGCATTTT

d_call: TRBD1
j_call: TRBJ1-2
v_call: TRBV28
clone_size: -
cdr3_aa: CASSLSQGAMGYGYTF
cdr3_nt: TGTGCCAGCAGTTTATCGCAGGGGGCGATGGGCTATGGCTACACCTTC

d_call: TRBD1
j_call: TRBJ1-2
v_call: TRBV6-6
clone_size: -
cdr3_aa: CASTPRGSGYGYTF
cdr3_nt: TGTGCCAGCACTCCCAGGGGGTCTGGCTATGGCTACACCTTC

d_call: -
j_call: TRBJ2-3
v_call: TRBV5-4
clone_size: -
cdr3_aa: CASSPSIRGPDTQYF
cdr3_nt: TGTGCCAGCAGCCCCTCTATCAGGGGACCAGATACGCAGTATTTT

d_call: TRBD1
j_call: TRBJ1-3
v_call: TRBV5-5
clone_size: -
cdr3_aa: CASSLNTGAGGNTIYF
cdr3_nt: TGTGCCAGCAGCTTGAATACAGGGGCTGGGGGAAACACCATATATTTT

d_call: -
j_call: TRBJ2-3
v_call: TRBV7-9
clone_size: -
cdr3_aa: CASKPPWARSEGADTQYF
cdr3_nt: TGTGCCAGCAAACCTCCTTGGGCCCGGTCAGAAGGCGCAGATACGCAGTATTTT

d_call: -
j_call: TRBJ1-2
v_call: TRBV18
clone_size: -
cdr3_aa: CASSPLDSVKGYTF
cdr3_nt: TGTGCCAGCTCACCCCTAGACAGCGTTAAGGGCTACACCTTC

d_call: -
j_call: TRBJ2-7
v_call: TRBV14
clone_size: -
cdr3_aa: CASSPSGFYEQYF
cdr3_nt: TGTGCCAGCAGCCCCAGCGGTTTCTACGAGCAGTACTTC

d_call: TRBD1
j_call: TRBJ1-3
v_call: TRBV5-4
clone_size: -
cdr3_aa: CASSVTGGISGNTIYF
cdr3_nt: TGTGCCAGCAGCGTAACAGGGGGGATCTCTGGAAACACCATATATTTT

d_call: TRBD2
j_call: TRBJ2-1
v_call: TRBV7-2
clone_size: -
cdr3_aa: CASSLELAGGAKEQFF
cdr3_nt: TGTGCCAGCAGCTTAGAACTAGCGGGAGGGGCAAAGGAGCAGTTCTTC

d_call: -
j_call: TRBJ2-7
v_call: TRBV27
clone_size: -
cdr3_aa: CASRSPLRGVYEQYF
cdr3_nt: TGTGCCAGCAGATCACCTCTCAGAGGCGTCTACGAGCAGTACTTC

d_call: -
j_call: TRBJ2-3
v_call: TRBV25-1
clone_size: few
cdr3_aa: CASSGRQYTDTQYF
cdr3_nt: TGTGCCAGCAGTGGTAGACAGTACACAGATACGCAGTATTTT

d_call: TRBD2
j_call: TRBJ2-7
v_call: TRBV4-3
clone_size: -
cdr3_aa: CASSQDRASGWYEQYF
cdr3_nt: TGCGCCAGCAGCCAAGATCGGGCTAGCGGGTGGTACGAGCAGTACTTC

d_call: -
j_call: TRBJ2-7
v_call: TRBV28
clone_size: -
cdr3_aa: CASSFTVPYEQYF
cdr3_nt: TGTGCCAGCAGTTTCACAGTCCCCTACGAGCAGTACTTC

d_call: TRBD1
j_call: TRBJ1-1
v_call: TRBV6-5
clone_size: -
cdr3_aa: CASRAGTDNTEAFF
cdr3_nt: TGTGCCAGCAGAGCCGGGACAGATAACACTGAAGCTTTCTTT

d_call: TRBD1
j_call: TRBJ1-2
v_call: TRBV25-1
clone_size: once
cdr3_aa: CASRETGKLYGYTF
cdr3_nt: TGTGCCAGCAGAGAGACAGGGAAACTCTATGGCTACACCTTC

d_call: -
j_call: TRBJ2-6
v_call: TRBV9
clone_size: -
cdr3_aa: CASSAGQGLPSGANVLTF
cdr3_nt: TGTGCCAGCAGCGCCGGACAAGGGTTACCCTCTGGGGCCAACGTCCTGACTTTC

d_call: TRBD1
j_call: TRBJ2-7
v_call: TRBV29-1
clone_size: -
cdr3_aa: CSVSDRGRYEQYF
cdr3_nt: TGCAGCGTTTCTGACAGGGGGCGTTACGAGCAGTACTTC

d_call: -
j_call: TRBJ2-7
v_call: TRBV6-6
clone_size: -
cdr3_aa: CASSQVAAYEQYF
cdr3_nt: TGTGCCAGCAGTCAGGTGGCAGCCTACGAGCAGTACTTC

d_call: -
j_call: TRBJ1-3
v_call: TRBV30
clone_size: -
cdr3_aa: CAWSRTAGSGNTIYF
cdr3_nt: TGTGCCTGGAGTAGGACAGCCGGCTCTGGAAACACCATATATTTT

d_call: -
j_call: TRBJ2-1
v_call: TRBV12-5
clone_size: -
cdr3_aa: CASGTPLETNEQFF
cdr3_nt: TGTGCTAGTGGAACCCCACTAGAGACCAATGAGCAGTTCTTC

d_call: -
j_call: TRBJ2-3
v_call: TRBV10-3
clone_size: -
cdr3_aa: CAVAPSEEWLDTQYF
cdr3_nt: TGTGCCGTCGCACCTAGCGAAGAGTGGTTAGATACGCAGTATTTT

d_call: TRBD2
j_call: TRBJ2-2
v_call: TRBV25-1
clone_size: -
cdr3_aa: CASTGGSKTGELFF
cdr3_nt: TGTGCCAGCACGGGCGGGAGTAAAACCGGGGAGCTGTTTTTT

d_call: -
j_call: TRBJ2-6
v_call: TRBV7-8
clone_size: -
cdr3_aa: CASSLSTGANVLTF
cdr3_nt: TGTGCCAGCAGCTTATCAACTGGGGCCAACGTCCTGACTTTC

d_call: TRBD2
j_call: TRBJ2-2
v_call: TRBV11-3
clone_size: -
cdr3_aa: CASSPILREDTGELFF
cdr3_nt: TGTGCCAGCAGCCCGATCTTGCGGGAGGACACCGGGGAGCTGTTTTTT

d_call: -
j_call: TRBJ1-2
v_call: TRBV7-9
clone_size: -
cdr3_aa: CASSFQWQARGYTF
cdr3_nt: TGTGCCAGCAGCTTCCAGTGGCAGGCCCGAGGCTACACCTTC

d_call: TRBD2
j_call: TRBJ2-2
v_call: TRBV7-9
clone_size: once
cdr3_aa: CASSLGAAGLNTGELFF
cdr3_nt: TGTGCCAGCAGCTTAGGGGCAGCGGGACTGAACACCGGGGAGCTGTTTTTT

d_call: -
j_call: TRBJ2-3
v_call: TRBV29-1
clone_size: -
cdr3_aa: CSAQLGTTRTDTQYF
cdr3_nt: TGCAGCGCTCAGCTCGGAACTACTCGCACAGATACGCAGTATTTT

d_call: -
j_call: TRBJ1-1
v_call: TRBV7-3
clone_size: -
cdr3_aa: CASSLRGNTEAFF
cdr3_nt: TGTGCCAGCAGCTTAAGAGGGAACACTGAAGCTTTCTTT

d_call: -
j_call: TRBJ2-1
v_call: TRBV6-4
clone_size: -
cdr3_aa: CASSLIGASNEQFF
cdr3_nt: TGTGCCAGCAGTCTTATAGGAGCGAGCAATGAGCAGTTCTTC

d_call: TRBD2
j_call: TRBJ2-7
v_call: TRBV28
clone_size: -
cdr3_aa: CASSLPRLAGSSYEQYF
cdr3_nt: TGTGCCAGCAGTTTACCCCGACTAGCGGGAAGCTCCTACGAGCAGTACTTC

d_call: TRBD1
j_call: TRBJ2-6
v_call: TRBV19
clone_size: -
cdr3_aa: CASIKGADAGANVLTF
cdr3_nt: TGTGCCAGTATTAAGGGGGCTGACGCTGGGGCCAACGTCCTGACTTTC

d_call: -
j_call: TRBJ2-4
v_call: TRBV7-2
clone_size: -
cdr3_aa: CASSSTREALAKNIQYF
cdr3_nt: TGTGCCAGCAGCTCAACCAGAGAGGCCCTAGCCAAAAACATTCAGTACTTC